Below are 17 T cell receptor beta chains sequenced from a single sample in a study of response to subunit inactivated influenza vaccine. TCRdb processed the RT-PCR reads anew with MiXCR; each CDR3 protein has one entry. The table shows about 570,000 distinct CDR3 sequences, with over 9% occurring only once. A further study also used this sample, focusing on T cells expressing NK-cell markers. That source adds: UMIs accompanied the 5'RACE template switching by which TCR beta cDNA was made.

Here the sequenced sample was PBMCs from blood, taken on the day of vaccination. The origin of the receptors is a man aged 45-60 years who received an inactivated influenza vaccine.

The gene calls are TRBV20-1 and TRBJ2-7; 11 nucleotides line up with TRBD1. Germline CDR1 and CDR2: DFQATT and SNEGSKA (reference sequence). This CDR3 has 15 amino acids. With V trimmed by 2 bases and J by 0 bases, 3 bases remained unmatched. The CDR3 region has the DNA TGCAGTGCTAGACCCGGGACAGGGGGCTCCTACGAGCAGTACTTC. This gives the protein CSARPGTGGSYEQYF.

This clonotype came up a few times. The chain joins TRBV27 to TRBJ2-6, with no clear D. The CDR3 covers 12 residues. In germline, CDR1 is MNHEY, CDR2 SMNVEV (reference sequence). V was clipped by 8 bases and J by 6 bases, with 8 bases between them. CDR3 sequence reads: CASGVKANVLTF. The CDR3 region has the DNA TGTGCCAGCGGCGTTAAGGCCAACGTCCTGACTTTC.

The rearrangement links TRBV30 to TRBJ2-5; either TRBD1 or TRBD2 may fit D (6 bases each). CDR1 and CDR2 from the germline V gene are GTSNPN and SVGIG (reference sequence). This CDR3 region has 14 residues. V was shortened by 4 bases and J by 5 bases, with 17 bases between the two germline ends. The CDR3 sequence is CAWTPGADRETQYF. The DNA for the CDR3 is TGTGCCTGGACCCCGGGGGCAGATAGGGAGACCCAGTACTTC.

The chain has TRBV10-3 and TRBJ2-1; 10 positions agree with TRBD1. With V trimmed by 4 bases and J by 6 bases, 9 bases remained unmatched. From germline, CDR1 is ENHRY and CDR2 SYGVKD. The CDR3 has 16 amino acids. For the CDR3, the DNA is TGTGCCATCAGTGGTCTTCTGACAGGGGGCGTCAATGAGCAGTTCTTC. This translates into CAISGLLTGGVNEQFF.

The sample holds a few counts of this clonotype. The rearrangement links TRBV10-3 to TRBJ2-3; a possible D gene is TRBD2 (5 bases). Per germline, CDR1 ENHRY and CDR2 SYGVKD. The CDR3 is 15 amino acids. The V end lost 0 bases, the J end lost 11 bases, and 18 bases lay between the germline ends. This CDR3 is CAISESIYRGSMQYF. CDR3 nucleotides: TGTGCCATCAGTGAGTCGATTTACCGGGGATCAATGCAGTATTTT.

This clonotype was seen a handful of times. This chain uses TRBV5-1 with TRBJ2-1, with 11 bases matching TRBD2. The germline V gene encodes CDR1 SGHRS and CDR2 YFSETQ. The V and J ends lost 4 bases and 10 bases, in that order; junction bases with no gene match: 7. This CDR3 is built from 14 residues. The DNA for the CDR3 is TGCGCCAGCAGCGCCGGGACTAGCGGCCGGGAGCAGTTCTTC. Its protein product is CASSAGTSGREQFF. The variable domain in full, completed from reference TRBV5-1 and TRBJ2-1, reads KAGVTQTPRYLIKTRGQQVTLSCSPISGHRSVSWYQQTPGQGLQFLFEYFSETQRNKGNFPGRFSGRQFSNSRSEMNVSTLELGDSALYLCASSAGTSGREQFFGPGTRLTVL.

The chain recombines TRBV7-3 with TRBJ2-3; 12 positions agree with TRBD2. The CDR3 spans 18 residues. CDR1 and CDR2 from the germline V gene are SGHTA and FQGTGA. V shed 3 bases and J 2 bases; nucleotides not matched to a gene: 9. The CDR3 sequence is CASSLRGLAGGVTDTQYF. CDR3 sequence (DNA): TGTGCCAGCAGCTTGCGCGGGCTAGCGGGAGGGGTCACAGATACGCAGTATTTT. Variable domain in full (rest from reference TRBV7-3 and TRBJ2-3): GAGVSQTPSNKVTEKGKYVELRCDPISGHTALYWYRQSLGQGPEFLIYFQGTGAADDSGLPNDRFFAVRPEGSVSTLKIQRTERGDSAVYLCASSLRGLAGGVTDTQYFGPGTRLTVL.

This clonotype came up a few times. The chain has TRBV5-6 and TRBJ2-5, with D uncertain. CDR1 and CDR2 from the germline V gene are SGHDT and YYEEEE. The ends were cut back, 0 bases at V and 4 bases at J, with 16 bases in the middle. The CDR3 consists of 16 residues. The chain's CDR3 is CASSLEIKSLIETQYF. The CDR3 DNA is TGTGCCAGCAGCTTGGAGATAAAGAGCTTAATAGAGACCCAGTACTTC.

This clonotype appeared a few times. V is TRBV4-2 and J is TRBJ2-5; TRBD1 agrees at 10 bases. The germline gives CDR1 LGHNA, CDR2 YNFKEQ. V dropped 2 bases and J dropped 5; count of bases not matched to a gene: 5. The CDR3 runs to 15 residues. CDR3 residues: CASSQSGTGDETQYF. The CDR3 DNA reads TGTGCCAGCAGCCAAAGCGGGACAGGGGATGAGACCCAGTACTTC.

Ten or more counts support this clonotype. The chain links TRBV12-3 or TRBV12-4 to TRBJ1-2, with D possibly matching TRBD1 (6 bases). This CDR3 has 13 residues. Trimming took 1 base from V and 7 from J, leaving 10 bases between them. DNA of the CDR3: TGTGCCAGCAGTTTAGGGGGGCCGGGTGGCTACACCTTC. It codes for CASSLGGPGGYTF.

This clonotype was seen more than once but under ten times. The V gene is TRBV7-8, the J gene TRBJ2-3; 7 positions match TRBD1. Unmatched junction bases numbered 13, after V lost 4 bases and J lost 0 bases. Germline V gene lookup returns CDR1 SGHVS and CDR2 FQNEAQ. This CDR3 spans 18 amino acids. CDR3 residues: CASSSAGTVNPSTDTQYF. CDR3 DNA: TGTGCCAGCAGCTCAGCCGGGACAGTCAATCCTAGCACAGATACGCAGTATTTT.

The J gene is TRBJ2-5, the V gene TRBV19, with D perhaps matching TRBD1 or TRBD2 (5 bases each). Germline V CDR1 and CDR2: LNHDA, SQIVND (reference sequence). V was shortened by 3 bases and J by 0 bases, with 14 bases between the two germline ends. The CDR3 has 16 amino acids. The CDR3 DNA is TGTGCCAGTAGTATGGCCCCGGGGCTGTACCAAGAGACCCAGTACTTC. This gives the protein CASSMAPGLYQETQYF.

This clonotype was seen a handful of times. The chain couples TRBV7-2 to TRBJ2-1, with 9 bases lining up with TRBD2. CDR3 length equals 16 residues. Per germline, CDR1 SGHTA and CDR2 FQGNSA. The V and J ends lost 5 bases and 6 bases, in that order; junction bases with no gene match: 11. The DNA for the CDR3 is TGTGCCAGCAGCCGTATGCGGGGGGGGGTCGGCAATGAGCAGTTCTTC. As protein: CASSRMRGGVGNEQFF.

The chain employs TRBV28 and TRBJ2-1; D assignment may be TRBD1 or TRBD2 (5 bases each). The germline V gene has CDR1 MDHEN and CDR2 SYDVKM. The CDR3 consists of 17 residues. Trimming took 0 bases from V and 4 from J, leaving 16 bases between them. DNA of the CDR3: TGTGCCAGCAGTTTATGGGACCTCTTGAGGGGTTACAATGAGCAGTTCTTC. It specifies CASSLWDLLRGYNEQFF.

This clonotype was observed a few times. The chain carries TRBV2 and TRBJ2-2; D perhaps matches TRBD2 (6 bases). Per germline, CDR1 SNHLY and CDR2 FYNNEI. The length of the CDR3 is 13 residues. With 10 bases removed from V and 5 bases from J, the gap between germline ends came to 14 bases. The CDR3 bases are TGTGCCATCCAGGGAGGTACTACCGGGGAGCTGTTTTTT. As protein: CAIQGGTTGELFF.

This clonotype was picked up a small number of times. The chain combines TRBV20-1 with TRBJ1-4, with a possible D match to TRBD1 (5 bases). The CDR3 covers 13 residues. V lost 7 bases and J 7 bases, leaving 16 bases between the germline ends. Germline V gives CDR1 DFQATT, CDR2 SNEGSKA (reference sequence). CDR3 in DNA: TGCAGTGTTGAGGAGGGGCCGGGTGAAAAACTGTTTTTT. Translating it yields CSVEEGPGEKLFF.

In this sample, this clonotype turned up a few times. The chain links TRBV5-1 to TRBJ2-1; perhaps TRBD1 as D (6 bases). The CDR3 totals 16 residues. Trimming cost V 0 bases and J 3 bases, with 13 bases left between them. Germline V lookup: CDR1 SGHRS, CDR2 YFSETQ. CDR3 in DNA: TGCGCCAGCAGCTTGGTGGGCGGACAGCACTACAATGAGCAGTTCTTC. Amino acids: CASSLVGGQHYNEQFF.